A selection of T cell receptor beta chains follows, all from one sample in a study of T cell repertoires in cytomegalovirus infection. TCRdb reprocessed the reads with MiXCR, giving one entry per CDR3 protein. The data contain fewer than 250,000 distinct CDR3 sequences, 9% to 15% of them seen just once; the ten biggest clones take up around 1.6%. The sequenced material came from PBMCs. These receptors all come from a human donor in good health (CMV status not recorded). Some clones in this sample may be carry-over from other donors' samples. Both conserved end residues are part of each CDR3. The order of the fields is D gene, J gene, V gene, clone size, CDR3 DNA, CDR3 protein. The D gene is left open where the match is weak. Clone size is shown for a subset of rows, as once, few, many or a class of expanded clone.

.	TRBJ2-3	TRBV15	many	TGTGCCACCAGGAGAGGGTTAACTATAGGGACAGATACGCAGTATTTT	CATRRGLTIGTDTQYF
TRBD2	TRBJ2-3	TRBV5-3	.	TGTGCCAGAAGCCAGGGGACTAGCGCTAGCACAGATACGCAGTATTTT	CARSQGTSASTDTQYF
.	TRBJ2-5	TRBV12-3/TRBV12-4	many	TGTGCCAGCAGTCCCGCGGGGTTGGAGACCCAGTACTTC	CASSPAGLETQYF
.	TRBJ1-5	TRBV19	few	TGTGCCAGTATGAACATGGACGGGGACTTGGAGCCCCAGCATTTT	CASMNMDGDLEPQHF
.	TRBJ1-5	TRBV19	.	TGTGCCAGTAATCCAGGCCTCAATCAGCCCCAGCATTTT	CASNPGLNQPQHF
TRBD2	TRBJ2-1	TRBV10-3	many	TGTGCCATCAGTGAGGGACTAGGTATCAATGAGCAGTTCTTC	CAISEGLGINEQFF
.	TRBJ2-1	TRBV28	many	TGTGCCAGTGAGAACCCGCAGTACAATGAGCAGTTCTTC	CASENPQYNEQFF
TRBD1	TRBJ1-5	TRBV28	many	TGTGCCAGCAGTTTTGGGACAGGTATATTAGATCAGCCCCAGCATTTT	CASSFGTGILDQPQHF
.	TRBJ2-1	TRBV4-3	.	TGCGCCAGCAGCCGTTTAGCCTACAATGAGCAGTTCTTC	CASSRLAYNEQFF
.	TRBJ1-2	TRBV6-2/TRBV6-3	.	TGTGCCAGCAGTTATTCCGGTCCTGGCTATGGCTACACCTTC	CASSYSGPGYGYTF
.	TRBJ1-2	TRBV7-2	many	TGTGCCAGCGTGGTGGACAGCAACTATGGCTACACCTTC	CASVVDSNYGYTF